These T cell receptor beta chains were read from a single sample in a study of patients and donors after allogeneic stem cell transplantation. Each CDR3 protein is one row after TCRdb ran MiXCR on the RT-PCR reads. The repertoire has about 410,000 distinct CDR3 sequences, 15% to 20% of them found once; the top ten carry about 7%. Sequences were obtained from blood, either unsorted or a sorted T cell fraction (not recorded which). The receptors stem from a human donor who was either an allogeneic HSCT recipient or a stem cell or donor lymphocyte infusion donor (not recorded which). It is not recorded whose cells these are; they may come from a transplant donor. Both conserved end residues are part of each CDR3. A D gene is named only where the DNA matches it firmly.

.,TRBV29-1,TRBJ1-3,CSVRPGDNSGNTIYF
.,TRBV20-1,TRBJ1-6,CSARVDSSPLHF
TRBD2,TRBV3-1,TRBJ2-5,CASSHTSGGYQETQYF
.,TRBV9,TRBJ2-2,CASSVAPPGAGTGELFF
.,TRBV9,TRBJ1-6,CASSAQGFYNSPLHF
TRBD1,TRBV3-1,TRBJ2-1,CASSHRDRGWNEQFF
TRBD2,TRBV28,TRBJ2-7,CASSPHGTSGRSEQYF
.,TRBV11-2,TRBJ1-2,CASKRTAFYGYTF
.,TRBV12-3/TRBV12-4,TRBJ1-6,CASSPGQLSSYNSPLHF
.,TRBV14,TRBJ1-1,CASSQDRPGNTEAFF
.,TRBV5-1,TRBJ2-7,CASRDTGPEQYF
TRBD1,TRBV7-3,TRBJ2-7,CASSLRGQGPYEQYF
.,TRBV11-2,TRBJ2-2,CASSLRWGGTGELFF
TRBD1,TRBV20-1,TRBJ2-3,CSARGQGSTDTQYF
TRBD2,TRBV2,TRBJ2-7,CASTERGLSYEQYF
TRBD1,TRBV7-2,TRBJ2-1,CASSLTGVAYNEQFF
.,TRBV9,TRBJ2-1,CASSVEGAVYNEQFF
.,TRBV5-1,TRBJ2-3,CASSLVASTDTQYF
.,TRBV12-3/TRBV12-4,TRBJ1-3,CASSLGAELSGNTIYF
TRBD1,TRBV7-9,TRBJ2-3,CASSAQGTSTDTQYF
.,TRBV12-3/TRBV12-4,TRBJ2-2,CASSPKTRDRNTGELFF
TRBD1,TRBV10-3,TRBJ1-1,CAISQRNRGPTTEAFF
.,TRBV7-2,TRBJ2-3,CASSLIWLASDTQYF
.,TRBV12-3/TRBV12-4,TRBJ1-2,CASSPPDRNYGYTF
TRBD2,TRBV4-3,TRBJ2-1,CVSSQDRGLVGGEQFF
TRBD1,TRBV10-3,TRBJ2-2,CAISPGTGNTGELFF
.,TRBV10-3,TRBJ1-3,CAISERRGTGPGNTIYF
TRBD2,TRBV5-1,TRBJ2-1,CASSRLAGQGQFF
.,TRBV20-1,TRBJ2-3,CSAEGQPSTDTQYF
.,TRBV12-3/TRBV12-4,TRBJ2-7,CASSISYEQYF
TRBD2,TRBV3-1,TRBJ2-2,CASSQEERGLNTGELFF
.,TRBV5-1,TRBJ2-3,CASSPEGSSDTQYF
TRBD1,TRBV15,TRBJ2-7,CATSRATGAQLSYEQYF
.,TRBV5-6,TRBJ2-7,CASSRRRVLYEQYF
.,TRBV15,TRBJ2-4,CATSSGAKNIQYF
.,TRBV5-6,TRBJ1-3,CASSLGTLLLTGNTIYF
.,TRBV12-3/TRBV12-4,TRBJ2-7,CASGTKVPYEQYF
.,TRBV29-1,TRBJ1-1,CSVETWGTEAFF
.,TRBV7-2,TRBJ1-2,CASSFAGNRYGYTF
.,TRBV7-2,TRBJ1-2,CASSLVRGPGYGYTF
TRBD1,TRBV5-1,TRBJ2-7,CASSYDRVGEQYF
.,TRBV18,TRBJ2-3,CASSPLGQPTDTQYF
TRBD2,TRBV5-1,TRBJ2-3,CASRRAGSTDTQYF
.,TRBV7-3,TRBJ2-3,CASGEGTDTQYF
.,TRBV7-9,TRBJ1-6,CASSSDLTSYNSPLHF
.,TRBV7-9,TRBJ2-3,CASSLLMQGRADTQYF
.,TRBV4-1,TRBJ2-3,CASSQDLFDYLTDTQYF
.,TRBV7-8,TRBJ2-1,CASSSPRRGAYNEQFF
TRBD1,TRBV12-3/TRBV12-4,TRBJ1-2,CASSLTGGLLNYGYTF
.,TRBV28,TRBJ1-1,CASSLRRPTEAFF
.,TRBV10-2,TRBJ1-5,CASSGGNSNQPQHF
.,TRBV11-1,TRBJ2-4,CASSSQTQGLGNLAKNIQYF
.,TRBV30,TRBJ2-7,CAWSVLRSSSQEQYF